This T cell receptor (beta chain) was obtained from a study of blood T cell repertoires in COVID-19. Study in general: Collection of acute and convalescent COVID-19 samples took place in the United States, Italy and Spain.

Germline V gene lookup returns CDR1 SGDLS and CDR2 YYNGEE. This CDR3 spans 15 amino acids. V was pared by 4 bases and J by 3 bases, with 13 bases between. Per the original methods: Amplification from reference gene primers served as the basis for estimated nucleated cell counts. Measured with immunoSEQ multiplex PCR; TCRdb has only the in-frame clones, and not every one. V, J and clone size are those of that table, while D and trimming were read from the DNA. The repertoire holds about 280,000 clones, approximately 90% seen once, with 2.5% to 3% in the top ten. Sequencing was done on a sample of PBMCs or T cells enriched from blood (not recorded which). The TCR was taken from a man between 35 and 55 years old who had been exposed to COVID-19. V gene TRBV9 combines with J gene TRBJ2-2; perhaps TRBD1 as D (5 bases). The CDR3 loop reads CASSSRGSDTGELFF. DNA of the CDR3: TGTGCCAGCAGCTCTAGGGGTTCGGACACCGGGGAGCTGTTTTTT.